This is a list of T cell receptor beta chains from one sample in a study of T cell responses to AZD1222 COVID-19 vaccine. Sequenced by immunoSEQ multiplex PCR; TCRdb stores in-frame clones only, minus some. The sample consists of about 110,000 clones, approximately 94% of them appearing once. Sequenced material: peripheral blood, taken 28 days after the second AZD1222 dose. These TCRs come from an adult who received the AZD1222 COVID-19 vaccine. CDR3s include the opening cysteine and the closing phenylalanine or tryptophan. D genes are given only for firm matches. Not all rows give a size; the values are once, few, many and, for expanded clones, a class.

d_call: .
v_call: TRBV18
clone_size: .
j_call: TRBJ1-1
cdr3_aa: CASSPGASNTEAFF
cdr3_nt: TGTGCCAGCTCTCCAGGGGCTTCGAACACTGAAGCTTTCTTT

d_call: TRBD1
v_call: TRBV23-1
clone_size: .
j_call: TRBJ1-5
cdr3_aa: CASSQRTGYQPQHF
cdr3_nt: TGCGCCAGCAGTCAGAGGACAGGTTATCAGCCCCAGCATTTT

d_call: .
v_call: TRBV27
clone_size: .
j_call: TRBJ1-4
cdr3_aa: CASSLSWGSNEKLFF
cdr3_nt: TGTGCCAGCAGTTTATCGTGGGGTAGTAATGAAAAACTGTTTTTT

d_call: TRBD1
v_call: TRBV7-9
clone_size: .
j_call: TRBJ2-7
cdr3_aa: CASSLTGDEQYF
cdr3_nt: TGTGCCAGCAGCCTTACAGGGGACGAGCAGTACTTC

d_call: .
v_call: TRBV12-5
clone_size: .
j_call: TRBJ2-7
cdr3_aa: CASGLGHGPYEQYF
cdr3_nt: TGTGCTAGTGGTTTGGGACACGGACCCTACGAGCAGTACTTC

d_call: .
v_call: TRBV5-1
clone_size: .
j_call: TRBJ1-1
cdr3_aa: CASSWDVTEAFF
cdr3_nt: TGCGCCAGCAGCTGGGACGTTACAGAAGCTTTCTTT

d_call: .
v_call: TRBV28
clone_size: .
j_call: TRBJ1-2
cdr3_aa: CASKMDVNYGYTF
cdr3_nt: TGTGCCAGCAAGATGGACGTGAACTATGGCTACACCTTC

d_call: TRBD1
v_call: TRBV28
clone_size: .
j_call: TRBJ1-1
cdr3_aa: CASSTDRETTEAFF
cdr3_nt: TGTGCCAGCAGTACGGACAGGGAGACCACTGAAGCTTTCTTT

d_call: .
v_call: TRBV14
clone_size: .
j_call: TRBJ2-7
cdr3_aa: CASSRTPPLEQYF
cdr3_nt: TGTGCCAGCAGCCGGACTCCCCCCCTGGAGCAGTACTTC

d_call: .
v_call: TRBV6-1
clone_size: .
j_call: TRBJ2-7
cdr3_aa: CASSEALASSYEQYF
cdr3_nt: TGTGCCAGCAGTGAAGCGCTTGCCAGCTCCTACGAGCAGTACTTC

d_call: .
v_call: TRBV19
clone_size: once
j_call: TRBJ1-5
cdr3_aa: CASSADSYSNQPQHF
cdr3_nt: TGTGCCAGTAGCGCAGACAGTTATAGCAATCAGCCCCAGCATTTT

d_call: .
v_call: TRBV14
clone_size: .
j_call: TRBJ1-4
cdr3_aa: CASSQVFAEKLFF
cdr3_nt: TGTGCCAGCAGCCAAGTTTTTGCGGAAAAACTGTTTTTT

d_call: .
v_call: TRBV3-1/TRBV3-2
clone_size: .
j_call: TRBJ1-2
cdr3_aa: CASSQDFRGTPVGEGYYGYTF
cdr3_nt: TGTGCCAGCAGCCAAGATTTCCGGGGGACTCCGGTAGGCGAGGGGTACTATGGCTACACCTTC

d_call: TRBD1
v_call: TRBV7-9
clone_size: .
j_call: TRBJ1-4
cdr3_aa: CASSTGQGGSTNEKLFF
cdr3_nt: TGTGCCAGCAGCACCGGACAGGGGGGATCAACTAATGAAAAACTGTTTTTT

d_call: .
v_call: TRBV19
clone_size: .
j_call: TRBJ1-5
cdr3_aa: CASSMGGNRNQPQHF
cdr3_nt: TGTGCCAGTAGTATGGGCGGGAACAGGAATCAGCCCCAGCATTTT

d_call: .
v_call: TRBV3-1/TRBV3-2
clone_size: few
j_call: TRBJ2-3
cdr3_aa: CASSQVQTSTDTQYF
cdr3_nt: TGTGCCAGCAGCCAAGTACAGACTAGCACAGATACGCAGTATTTT

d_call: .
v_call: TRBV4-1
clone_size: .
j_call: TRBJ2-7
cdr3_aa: CASSQDRSYEQYF
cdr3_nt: TGCGCCAGCAGCCAAGATCGGAGTTACGAGCAGTACTTC

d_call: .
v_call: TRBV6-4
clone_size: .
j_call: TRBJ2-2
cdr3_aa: CASSTGDTTGELFF
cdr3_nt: TGTGCCAGCTCCACCGGGGACACTACCGGGGAGCTGTTTTTT

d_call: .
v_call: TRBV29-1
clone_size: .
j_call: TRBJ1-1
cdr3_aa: CSAGENTEAFF
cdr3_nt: TGCAGCGCCGGAGAGAACACTGAAGCTTTCTTT

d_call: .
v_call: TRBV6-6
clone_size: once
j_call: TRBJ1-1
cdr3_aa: CASSGRGTEAFF
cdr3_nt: TGTGCCAGCAGTGGGCGGGGAACTGAAGCTTTCTTT

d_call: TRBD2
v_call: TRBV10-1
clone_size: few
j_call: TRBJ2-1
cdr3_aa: CASSEGGLAGGHEQFF
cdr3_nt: TGCGCCAGCAGTGAGGGGGGACTAGCGGGAGGGCATGAGCAGTTCTTC

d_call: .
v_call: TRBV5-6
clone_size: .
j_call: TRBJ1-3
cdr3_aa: CASSSADFIEGSGNTIYF
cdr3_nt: TGTGCCAGCAGCTCTGCGGACTTCATTGAGGGATCTGGAAACACCATATATTTT

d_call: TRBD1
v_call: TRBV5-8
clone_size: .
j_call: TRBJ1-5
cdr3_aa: CASRLFVGTGFRNQDQPQHF
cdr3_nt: TGTGCCAGCCGGTTATTCGTAGGGACAGGGTTTCGAAATCAGGATCAGCCCCAGCATTTT

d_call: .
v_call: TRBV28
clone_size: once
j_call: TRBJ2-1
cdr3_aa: CASGGSDNNEQFF
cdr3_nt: TGTGCCAGCGGGGGCTCAGACAACAATGAGCAGTTCTTC

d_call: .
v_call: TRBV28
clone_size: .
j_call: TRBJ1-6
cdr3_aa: CASSSQFSYNSPLHF
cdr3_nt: TGTGCCAGCAGTTCGCAGTTCTCCTATAATTCACCCCTCCACTTT

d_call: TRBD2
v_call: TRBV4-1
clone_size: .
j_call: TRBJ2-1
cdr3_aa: CASSPLGGGRADEQFF
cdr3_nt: TGCGCCAGCAGCCCATTAGGTGGCGGGAGGGCCGATGAGCAGTTCTTC

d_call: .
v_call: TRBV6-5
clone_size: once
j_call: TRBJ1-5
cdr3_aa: CASSRDFNQPQHF
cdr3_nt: TGTGCCAGCAGTAGGGACTTCAATCAGCCCCAGCATTTT

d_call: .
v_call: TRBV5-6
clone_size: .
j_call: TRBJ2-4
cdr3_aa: CASSSGGAKNIQYF
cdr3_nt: TGTGCCAGCAGCTCTGGGGGGGCCAAAAACATTCAGTACTTC

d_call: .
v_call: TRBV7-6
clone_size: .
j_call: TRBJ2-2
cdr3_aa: CASSLALMVLGHNTGELFF
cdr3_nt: TGTGCCAGCAGCTTAGCGCTCATGGTTCTGGGCCATAACACCGGGGAGCTGTTTTTT

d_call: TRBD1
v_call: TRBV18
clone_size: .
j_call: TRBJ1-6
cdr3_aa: CASSPQPPGQGISPLHF
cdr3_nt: TGTGCCAGCTCACCCCAGCCGCCGGGACAGGGCATTTCACCCCTCCACTTT

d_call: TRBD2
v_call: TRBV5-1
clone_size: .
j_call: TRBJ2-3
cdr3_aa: CASSLGLAGEADTQYF
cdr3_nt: TGCGCCAGCAGCTTGGGGCTAGCGGGAGAAGCAGATACGCAGTATTTT

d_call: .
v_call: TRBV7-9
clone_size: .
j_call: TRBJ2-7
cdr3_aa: CASSETGRSEQYF
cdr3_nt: TGTGCCAGCAGCGAAACGGGTCGCTCCGAGCAGTACTTC

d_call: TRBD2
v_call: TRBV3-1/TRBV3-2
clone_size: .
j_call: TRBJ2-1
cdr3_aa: CASSQDRAGGGEQFF
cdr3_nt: TGTGCCAGCAGCCAAGACAGAGCGGGGGGAGGTGAGCAGTTCTTC

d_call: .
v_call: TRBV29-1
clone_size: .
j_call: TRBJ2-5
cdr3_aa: CSVEGRIQETQYF
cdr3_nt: TGCAGCGTGGAGGGCAGGATCCAAGAGACCCAGTACTTC

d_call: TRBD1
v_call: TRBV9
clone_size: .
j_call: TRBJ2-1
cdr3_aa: CASSVAGGSYNEQFF
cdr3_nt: TGTGCCAGCAGCGTAGCAGGGGGCTCCTACAATGAGCAGTTCTTC

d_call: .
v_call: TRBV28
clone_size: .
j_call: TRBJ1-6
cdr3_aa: CASSLGSGDSPLHF
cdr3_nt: TGTGCCAGCAGTTTAGGGTCAGGGGATTCACCCCTCCACTTT

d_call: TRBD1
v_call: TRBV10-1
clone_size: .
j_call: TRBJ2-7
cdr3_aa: CASSAGTGPYEQYF
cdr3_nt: TGCGCCAGCAGTGCAGGGACAGGGCCTTACGAGCAGTACTTC